A selection of T cell receptor beta chains follows, all from one sample in a study of blood T cell repertoires in COVID-19. Sequenced by immunoSEQ multiplex PCR; TCRdb stores in-frame clones only, minus some. Among approximately 170,000 clones listed, about 80% were seen once. Sequences were obtained from peripheral blood. These receptors all come from a man between 65 and 85 years old with active or convalescent COVID-19. The CDR3 runs from the conserved cysteine through the conserved F or W. The D gene is left open where the match is weak. A clone size is listed for some rows: how often the clone was seen (once, few, many), or a class if it is expanded.

>TRBD2|-|TRBV7-3|TRBJ2-1
CASSFSGKNYNEQFF
TGTGCCAGCAGCTTTAGCGGGAAAAACTACAATGAGCAGTTCTTC
>-|-|TRBV12-3/TRBV12-4|TRBJ2-7
CASSSWAVYEQYF
TGTGCCAGCAGTTCCTGGGCCGTCTACGAGCAGTACTTC
>TRBD1|-|TRBV19|TRBJ2-5
CASSPTGRQETQYF
TGTGCCAGTAGCCCGACAGGGCGGCAAGAGACCCAGTACTTC
>TRBD1|once|TRBV18|TRBJ2-2
CASSRDRHTGELFF
TGTGCCAGCTCTCGGGACAGACACACCGGGGAGCTGTTTTTT
>TRBD1|-|TRBV5-4|TRBJ1-6
CASSLVQGVASPLHF
TGTGCCAGCAGCTTGGTTCAGGGGGTAGCTTCACCCCTCCACTTT
>-|-|TRBV10-3|TRBJ1-1
CAISEYGRLEAFF
TGTGCCATCAGTGAGTATGGGAGATTGGAGGCTTTCTTT
>-|-|TRBV24-1|TRBJ2-1
CATSITDSYNEQFF
TGTGCCACCAGTATAACAGACTCCTACAATGAGCAGTTCTTC
>TRBD1|-|TRBV28|TRBJ2-5
CASSFPRTGGETQYF
TGTGCCAGCAGTTTTCCCCGGACAGGGGGAGAGACCCAGTACTTC
>-|-|TRBV11-2|TRBJ1-1
CASSLEKGKAFF
TGTGCCAGCAGCTTAGAGAAGGGGAAAGCTTTCTTT
>-|-|TRBV5-4|TRBJ1-1
CASSWGDLRNTEAFF
TGTGCCAGCAGCTGGGGGGACCTCCGGAACACTGAAGCTTTCTTT
>-|-|TRBV18|TRBJ2-7
CASSPPSKTYEQYF
TGTGCCAGCTCACCACCGTCCAAAACCTACGAGCAGTACTTC
>-|-|TRBV5-1|TRBJ1-6
CASSFVGQGSYNSPLHF
TGCGCCAGCAGCTTTGTCGGGCAGGGCTCCTATAATTCACCCCTCCACTTT
>TRBD1|-|TRBV9|TRBJ1-1
CASSVGGQGRNTEAFF
TGTGCCAGCAGCGTAGGAGGACAGGGGAGGAACACTGAAGCTTTCTTT